This paragraph covers one T cell receptor (beta chain) sequence. RNA transcripts were the template, and TCR beta CDR3 regions were amplified from them. The workflow started with a first-round RT-PCR run with HTBI primers and then moved on to a second-round multiplex PCR. MiXCR was run by TCRdb on the multiplex PCR reads, yielding one entry per CDR3 protein. Of hundreds of thousands of distinct CDR3 sequences in the sample, 40% are singletons; the top ten hold 44%. Ophthalmopathy was moderately-to-severely active, CAS at least 3, NOSPECS at least 4, lasting under 3 months. The data belong to a study of Graves' ophthalmopathy and Graves' hyperthyroidism. The CDR3 spans 14 residues. Germline CDR1 SQVTM, CDR2 ANQGSEA. Trimming at V came to 2 bases and at J to 7 bases, leaving 6 bases not matched to a gene.

V and J are TRBV29-1 and TRBJ2-1; 9 nucleotides match TRBD1. The clonotype was recovered from an adult man with Graves' ophthalmopathy. Sample: peripheral blood. The CDR3 sequence is CSVERGQGTNEQFF. The DNA for the CDR3 is TGCAGCGTTGAACGTGGACAGGGGACAAATGAGCAGTTCTTC.